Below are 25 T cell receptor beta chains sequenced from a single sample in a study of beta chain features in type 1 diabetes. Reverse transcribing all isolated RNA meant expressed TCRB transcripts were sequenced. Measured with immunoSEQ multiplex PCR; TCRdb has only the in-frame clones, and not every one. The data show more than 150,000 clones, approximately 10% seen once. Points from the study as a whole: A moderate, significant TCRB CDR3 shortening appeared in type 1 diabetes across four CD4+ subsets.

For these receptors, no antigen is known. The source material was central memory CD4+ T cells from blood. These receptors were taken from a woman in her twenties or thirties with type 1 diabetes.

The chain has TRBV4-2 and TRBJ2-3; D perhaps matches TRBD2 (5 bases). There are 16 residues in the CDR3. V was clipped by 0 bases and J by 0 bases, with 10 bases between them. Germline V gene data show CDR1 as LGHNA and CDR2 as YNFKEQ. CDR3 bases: TGTGCCAGCAGCCAAGACTCGCTAGCTAGCACAGATACGCAGTATTTT. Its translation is CASSQDSLASTDTQYF.

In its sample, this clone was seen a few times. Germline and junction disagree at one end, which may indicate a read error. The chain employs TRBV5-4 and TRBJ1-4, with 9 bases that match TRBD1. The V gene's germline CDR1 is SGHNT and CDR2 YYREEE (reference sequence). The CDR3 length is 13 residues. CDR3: CASSADSDGTGSF. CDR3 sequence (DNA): TGTGCCAGCAGCGCCGATTCGGACGGGACAGGGTCTTTT.

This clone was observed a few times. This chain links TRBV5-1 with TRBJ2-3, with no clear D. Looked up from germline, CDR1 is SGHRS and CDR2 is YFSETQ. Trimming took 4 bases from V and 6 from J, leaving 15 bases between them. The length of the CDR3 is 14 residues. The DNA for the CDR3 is TGCGCCAGCAGCGTGACTGATGTTGGGGATACGCAGTATTTT. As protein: CASSVTDVGDTQYF.

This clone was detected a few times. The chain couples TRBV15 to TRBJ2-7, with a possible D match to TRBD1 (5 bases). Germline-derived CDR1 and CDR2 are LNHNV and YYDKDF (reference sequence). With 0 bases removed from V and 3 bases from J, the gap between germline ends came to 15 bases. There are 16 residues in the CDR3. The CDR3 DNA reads TGTGCCACCAGCAGAGAAAGGCCTAATCAGGGCTACGAGCAGTACTTC. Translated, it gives CATSRERPNQGYEQYF.

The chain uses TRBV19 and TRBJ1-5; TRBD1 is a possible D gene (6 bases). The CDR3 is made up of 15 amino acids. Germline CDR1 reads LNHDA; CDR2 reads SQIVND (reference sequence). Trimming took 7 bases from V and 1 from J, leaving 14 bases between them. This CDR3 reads CASTSRGASNQPQHF. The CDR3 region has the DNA TGTGCCAGTACCAGCAGGGGAGCGAGCAATCAGCCCCAGCATTTT.

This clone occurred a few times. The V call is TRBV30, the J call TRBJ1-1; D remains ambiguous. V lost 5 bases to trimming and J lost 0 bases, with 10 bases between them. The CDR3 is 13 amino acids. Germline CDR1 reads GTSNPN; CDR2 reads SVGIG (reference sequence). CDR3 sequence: CAWADTMNTEAFF. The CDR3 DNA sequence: TGTGCCTGGGCTGACACGATGAACACTGAAGCTTTCTTT.

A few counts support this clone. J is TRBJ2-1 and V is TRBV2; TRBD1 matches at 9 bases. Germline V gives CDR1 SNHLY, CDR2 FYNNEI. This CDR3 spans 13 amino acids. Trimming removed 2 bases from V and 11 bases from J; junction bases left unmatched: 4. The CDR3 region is CASSERDRVKQFF. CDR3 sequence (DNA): TGTGCCAGCAGTGAAAGGGACAGGGTAAAGCAGTTCTTC.

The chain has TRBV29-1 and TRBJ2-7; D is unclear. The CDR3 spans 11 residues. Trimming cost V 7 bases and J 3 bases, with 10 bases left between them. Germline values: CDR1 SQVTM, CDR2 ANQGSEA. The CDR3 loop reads CSADLNYEQYF. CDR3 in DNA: TGCAGCGCTGACCTAAACTACGAGCAGTACTTC.

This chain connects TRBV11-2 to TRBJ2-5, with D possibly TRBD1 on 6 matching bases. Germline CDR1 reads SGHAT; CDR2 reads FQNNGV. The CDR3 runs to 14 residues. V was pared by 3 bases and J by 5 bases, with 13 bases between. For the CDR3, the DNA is TGTGCCAGCAGCTTTGGTGGGGGCGGGGAGACCCAGTACTTC. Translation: CASSFGGGGETQYF.

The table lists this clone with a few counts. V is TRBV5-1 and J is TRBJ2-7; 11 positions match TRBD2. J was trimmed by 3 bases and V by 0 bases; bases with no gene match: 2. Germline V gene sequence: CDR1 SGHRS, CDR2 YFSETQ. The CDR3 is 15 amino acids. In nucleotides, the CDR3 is TGCGCCAGCAGCTTGGTTACTAGCGGGAGCTACGAGCAGTACTTC. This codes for CASSLVTSGSYEQYF.

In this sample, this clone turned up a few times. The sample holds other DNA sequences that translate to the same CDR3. The CDR3 DNA sequence: TGTGCCAGCAGCTTGGGGGGGAGCTCCTACAATGAGCAGTTCTTC. This translates into CASSLGGSSYNEQFF. The gene calls are TRBV28 and TRBJ2-1; 7 bases map to TRBD2. After removal of 6 bases from V and 0 bases from J, the junction contained 5 bases not matched to a gene. The CDR3 totals 15 residues. From germline, CDR1 is MDHEN and CDR2 SYDVKM.

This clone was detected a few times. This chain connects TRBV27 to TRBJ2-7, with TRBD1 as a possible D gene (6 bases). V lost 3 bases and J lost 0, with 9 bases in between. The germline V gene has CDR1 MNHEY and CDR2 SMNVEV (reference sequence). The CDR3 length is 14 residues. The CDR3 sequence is CASSFRRGSYEQYF. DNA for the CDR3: TGTGCCAGCAGTTTTCGCAGGGGCTCCTACGAGCAGTACTTC.

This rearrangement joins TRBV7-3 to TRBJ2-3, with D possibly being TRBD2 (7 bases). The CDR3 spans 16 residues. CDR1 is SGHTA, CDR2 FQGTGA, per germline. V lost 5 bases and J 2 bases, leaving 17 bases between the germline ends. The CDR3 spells CASSPEGGANTDTQYF. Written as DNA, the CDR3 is TGTGCCAGCAGCCCAGAGGGGGGGGCAAACACAGATACGCAGTATTTT.

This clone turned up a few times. This CDR3 reads CASSSVQGPSGNTIYF. As DNA, the CDR3 is TGTGCCAGCAGTTCCGTACAGGGCCCCTCTGGAAACACCATATATTTT. The rearrangement links TRBV28 to TRBJ1-3; a possible D gene is TRBD1 (6 bases). The germline gives CDR1 MDHEN, CDR2 SYDVKM. The CDR3 loop spans 16 amino acids. Trimming took off 4 bases at V and 0 bases at J, with 13 bases between the two ends.

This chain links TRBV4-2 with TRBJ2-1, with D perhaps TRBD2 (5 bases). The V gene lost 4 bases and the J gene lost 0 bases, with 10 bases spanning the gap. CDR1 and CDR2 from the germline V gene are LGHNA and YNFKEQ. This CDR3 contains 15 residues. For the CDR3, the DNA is TGTGCCAGCAGCCGGGAGCTAAGCTCCTACAATGAGCAGTTCTTC. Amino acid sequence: CASSRELSSYNEQFF.

CDR3 amino acids: CASSSSKEGNQPQHF. The CDR3 DNA reads as TGCGCCAGCAGCTCCTCCAAAGAGGGCAATCAGCCCCAGCATTTT. The rearrangement joins TRBV5-1 to TRBJ1-5; D unresolved. This CDR3 comprises 15 residues. Trimming stripped 3 bases from V and 2 bases from J, with 12 bases between. Germline values: CDR1 SGHRS, CDR2 YFSETQ. Drawing the rest from reference TRBV5-1 and TRBJ1-5, the complete variable domain is KAGVTQTPRYLIKTRGQQVTLSCSPISGHRSVSWYQQTPGQGLQFLFEYFSETQRNKGNFPGRFSGRQFSNSRSEMNVSTLELGDSALYLCASSSSKEGNQPQHFGDGTRLSIL.

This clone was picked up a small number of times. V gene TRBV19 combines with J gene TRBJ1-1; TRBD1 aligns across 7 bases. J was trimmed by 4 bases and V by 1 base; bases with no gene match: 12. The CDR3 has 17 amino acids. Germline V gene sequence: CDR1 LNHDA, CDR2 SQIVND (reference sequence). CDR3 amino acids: CASSIVRGPFLSTEAFF. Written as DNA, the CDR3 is TGTGCCAGTAGTATAGTGAGGGGGCCGTTTCTGAGCACTGAAGCTTTCTTT.

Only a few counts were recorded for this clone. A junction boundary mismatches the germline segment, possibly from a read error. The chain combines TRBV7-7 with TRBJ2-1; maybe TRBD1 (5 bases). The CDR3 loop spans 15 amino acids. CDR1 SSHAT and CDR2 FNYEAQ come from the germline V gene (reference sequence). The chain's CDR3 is CASSARQGKGNEQFF. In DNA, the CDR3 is TGTGCTAGCAGCGCTCGGCAGGGTAAGGGTAATGAGCAGTTCTTC.

The CDR3 DNA reads as TGTGCCAGCAGCAAGAGGAATTTGAACACTGAAGCTTTCTTT. It yields the protein CASSKRNLNTEAFF. The chain links TRBV7-3 to TRBJ1-1; D remains ambiguous. This CDR3 has 14 residues. Trimming took 5 bases from V and 0 from J, leaving 10 bases between them. Germline lookup yields CDR1 SGHTA and CDR2 FQGTGA. The complete variable domain, with remaining parts taken from reference TRBV7-3 and TRBJ1-1, reads GAGVSQTPSNKVTEKGKYVELRCDPISGHTALYWYRQSLGQGPEFLIYFQGTGAADDSGLPNDRFFAVRPEGSVSTLKIQRTERGDSAVYLCASSKRNLNTEAFFGQGTRLTVV.

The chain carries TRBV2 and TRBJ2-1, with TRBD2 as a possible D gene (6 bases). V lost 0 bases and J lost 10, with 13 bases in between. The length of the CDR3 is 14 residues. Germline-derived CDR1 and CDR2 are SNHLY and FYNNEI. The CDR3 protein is CASSEAGSGGEQFF. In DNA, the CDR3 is TGTGCCAGCAGTGAAGCCGGGAGCGGCGGGGAGCAGTTCTTC.

The CDR3 DNA follows: TGTGCCAGCAACTCGGGCGGAGGGGAGACCCAGTACTTC. Translating gives CASNSGGGETQYF. J is TRBJ2-5 and V is TRBV7-9; D is possibly TRBD2 (6 bases). The CDR3 length is 13 residues. Germline V gene sequence: CDR1 SEHNR, CDR2 FQNEAQ (reference sequence). V lost 7 bases and J lost 5, with 14 bases in between.

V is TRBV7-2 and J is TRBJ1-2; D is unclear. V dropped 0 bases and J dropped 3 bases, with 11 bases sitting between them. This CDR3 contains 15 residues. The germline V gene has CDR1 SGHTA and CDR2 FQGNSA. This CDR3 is CASSLAPREDYGYTF. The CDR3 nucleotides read TGTGCCAGCAGCTTAGCGCCGAGGGAGGACTATGGCTACACCTTC.

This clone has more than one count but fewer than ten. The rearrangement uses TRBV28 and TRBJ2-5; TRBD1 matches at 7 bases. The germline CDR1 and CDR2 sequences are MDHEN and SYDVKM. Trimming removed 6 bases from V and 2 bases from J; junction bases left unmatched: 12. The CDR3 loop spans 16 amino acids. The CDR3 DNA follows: TGTGCCAGCAGCCTCCAGGCCCAGACAGGGCAAGAGACCCAGTACTTC. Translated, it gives CASSLQAQTGQETQYF.

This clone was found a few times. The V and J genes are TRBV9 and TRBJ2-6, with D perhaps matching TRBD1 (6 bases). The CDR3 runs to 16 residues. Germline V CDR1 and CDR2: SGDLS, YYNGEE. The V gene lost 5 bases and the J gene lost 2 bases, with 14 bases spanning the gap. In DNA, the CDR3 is TGTGCCAGCAGTCCAGGGGAAGGGACTGGGGCCAACGTCCTGACTTTC. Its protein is CASSPGEGTGANVLTF.

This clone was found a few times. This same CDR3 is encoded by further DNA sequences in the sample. The chain's CDR3 is CASSLGTGTEAFF. The CDR3 DNA follows: TGTGCCAGCAGCTTAGGGACAGGGACCGAAGCTTTCTTT. V usage is TRBV7-9 and J usage is TRBJ1-1, with TRBD1 matching 8 bases. The J segment lost 8 bases and the V segment lost 1 base, leaving 3 bases of the junction unmatched. In germline, CDR1 is SEHNR, CDR2 FQNEAQ (reference sequence). CDR3 size: 13 residues.